Many counts were recorded for the clone carrying this T cell receptor beta chain. The data were obtained in a study of blood T cells in healthy people across ages. Between the trimmed V and J ends, which lost 0 bases and 14 bases, there was a span of 10 bases. CDR1 and CDR2 from the germline V gene are SQVTM and ANQGSEA. The CDR3 contains 11 residues. Each of the donors had approximately 10 milliliters of peripheral blood drawn into EDTA-treated Vacutainer tubes. PCR was performed a second time for roughly 7 to 11 cycles using a sample-barcoded 5' primer and a J-beta primer mix. Every cDNA was tagged by a template-switch adaptor with 12 random nucleotides. TCRdb passed the 5' RACE reads through MiXCR, listing each CDR3 protein once. The sample yields about 1.8 million distinct CDR3 sequences, around 50% seen once.

The source of this sequence is a woman in her thirties or forties in good health. The V call is TRBV29-1, the J call TRBJ1-4, with D unclear. The sequencing sample was made of blood. CDR3 protein: CSVEEPGGLFF. The CDR3 DNA reads as TGCAGCGTTGAAGAGCCGGGCGGGCTGTTTTTT.